These T cell receptor beta chains were read from a single sample in a study of T cells in Graves' hyperthyroidism and ophthalmopathy. MiXCR, run by TCRdb on the multiplex PCR reads, gives a single entry per CDR3 protein. The profile shows fewer than 400,000 distinct CDR3 sequences, roughly 15% of them singletons. Specimen: blood. The receptors shown here come from a man younger than 45 with Graves' hyperthyroidism. Each CDR3 is given with its conserved first and last residue. The order of the fields is clone size, J gene, V gene, D gene, CDR3 protein, CDR3 DNA. The D gene is left open where the match is weak. Clone size is stated in some rows and not others, as once, few, many or a class when expanded.

.	TRBJ2-2	TRBV6-5	TRBD2	CASSYGEGAGELFF	TGTGCCAGCAGTTACGGGGAGGGTGCCGGGGAGCTGTTTTTT
.	TRBJ2-2	TRBV25-1	.	CASSEYNGELFF	TGTGCCAGCAGTGAATATAACGGGGAGCTGTTTTTT
.	TRBJ2-7	TRBV11-2	TRBD2	CASSLSYLAGGSSYEQYF	TGTGCCAGCAGCTTAAGTTACCTAGCGGGAGGGAGTTCCTACGAGCAGTACTTC
many	TRBJ2-1	TRBV28	.	CASSPPLGHYNEQFF	TGTGCCAGCAGTCCCCCTCTCGGGCACTACAATGAGCAGTTCTTC
few	TRBJ2-7	TRBV4-1	.	CASSPKAADFYEQYF	TGCGCCAGCAGCCCGAAGGCGGCCGACTTCTACGAGCAGTACTTC
few	TRBJ1-5	TRBV19	.	CAGGAFAANSNQPQHF	TGTGCCGGGGGAGCCTTCGCCGCCAATAGCAATCAGCCCCAGCATTTT
many	TRBJ2-1	TRBV7-9	TRBD2	CASSPGRTGTSADEQFF	TGTGCCAGCAGCCCCGGGCGCACCGGGACTAGCGCCGATGAGCAGTTCTTC
few	TRBJ1-5	TRBV24-1	TRBD1	CATSDSTGEWQPQHF	TGTGCCACCAGTGATAGTACAGGGGAGTGGCAGCCCCAGCATTTT
.	TRBJ1-3	TRBV12-3/TRBV12-4	TRBD1	CASSPRPDRVGRGTIYF	TGTGCCAGCAGTCCACGCCCGGACAGGGTGGGTAGGGGCACCATATATTTT
many	TRBJ2-7	TRBV6-2/TRBV6-3	.	CASSWTPSYEQYF	TGTGCCAGCAGTTGGACACCGTCCTACGAGCAGTACTTC